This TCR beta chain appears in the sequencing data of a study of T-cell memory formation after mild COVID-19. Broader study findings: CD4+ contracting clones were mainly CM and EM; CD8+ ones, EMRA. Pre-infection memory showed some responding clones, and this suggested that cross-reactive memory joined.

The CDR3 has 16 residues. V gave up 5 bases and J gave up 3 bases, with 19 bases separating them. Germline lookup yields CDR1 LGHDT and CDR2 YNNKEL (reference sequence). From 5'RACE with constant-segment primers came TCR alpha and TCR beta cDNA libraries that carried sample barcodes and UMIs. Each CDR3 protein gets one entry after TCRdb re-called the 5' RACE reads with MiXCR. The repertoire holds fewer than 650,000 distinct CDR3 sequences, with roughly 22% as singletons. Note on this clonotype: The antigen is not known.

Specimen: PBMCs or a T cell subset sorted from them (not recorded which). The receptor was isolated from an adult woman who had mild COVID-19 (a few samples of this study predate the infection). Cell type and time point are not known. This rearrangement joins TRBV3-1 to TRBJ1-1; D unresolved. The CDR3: CASSGNRGRRHTEAFF. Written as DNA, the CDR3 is TGTGCCAGCAGCGGTAATCGGGGTAGAAGACACACTGAAGCTTTCTTT.